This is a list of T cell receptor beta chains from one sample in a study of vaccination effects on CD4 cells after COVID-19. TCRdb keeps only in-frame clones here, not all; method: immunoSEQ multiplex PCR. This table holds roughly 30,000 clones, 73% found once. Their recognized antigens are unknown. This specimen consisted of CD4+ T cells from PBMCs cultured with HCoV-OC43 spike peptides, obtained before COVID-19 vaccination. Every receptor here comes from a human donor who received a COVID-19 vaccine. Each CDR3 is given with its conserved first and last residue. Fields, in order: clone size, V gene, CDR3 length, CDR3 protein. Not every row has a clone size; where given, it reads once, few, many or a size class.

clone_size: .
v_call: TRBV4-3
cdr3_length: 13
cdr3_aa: CASSQLGQGDYTF

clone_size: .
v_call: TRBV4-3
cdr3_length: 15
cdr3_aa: CASSQGQAGRNEQFF

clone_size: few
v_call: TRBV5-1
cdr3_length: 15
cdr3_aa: CASSLVGTGSYEQYF

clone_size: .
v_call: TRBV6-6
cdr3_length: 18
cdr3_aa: CASSPLKRRQGINEKLFF

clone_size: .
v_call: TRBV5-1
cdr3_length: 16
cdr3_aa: CASSLALAEASYEQYF

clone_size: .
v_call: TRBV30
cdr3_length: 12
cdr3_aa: CAWRPGKYEQYF

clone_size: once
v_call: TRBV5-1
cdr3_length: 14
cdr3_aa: CASSPQGTTYEQYF

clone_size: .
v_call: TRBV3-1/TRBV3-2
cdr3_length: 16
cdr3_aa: CASSPTSGGSTDTQYF

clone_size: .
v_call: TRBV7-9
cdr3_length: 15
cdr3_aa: CASSPRTSGYNEQFF

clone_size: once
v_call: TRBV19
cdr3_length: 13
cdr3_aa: CASRPNGGRGYTF

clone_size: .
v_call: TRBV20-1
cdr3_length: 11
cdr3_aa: CSAASNYGYTF

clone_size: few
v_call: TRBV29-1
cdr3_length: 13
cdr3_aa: CSVAHRTNYGYTF

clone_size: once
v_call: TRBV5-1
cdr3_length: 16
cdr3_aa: CASSLSGGATENIQYF

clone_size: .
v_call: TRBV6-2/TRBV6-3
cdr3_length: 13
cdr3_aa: CASSLEPNTEAFF

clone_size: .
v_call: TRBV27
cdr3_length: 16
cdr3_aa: CASSSLRDRPKNIQYF

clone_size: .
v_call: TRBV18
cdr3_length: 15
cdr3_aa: CASSPTSGSSYEQYF

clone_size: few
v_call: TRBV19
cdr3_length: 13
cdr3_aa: CASRRDTNTEAFF

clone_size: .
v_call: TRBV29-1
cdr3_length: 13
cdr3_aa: CSGTGGNYNEQFF

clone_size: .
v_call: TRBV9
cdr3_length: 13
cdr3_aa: CASSVRQANVLTF

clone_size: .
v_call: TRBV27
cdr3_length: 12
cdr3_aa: CASRISSYEQYF

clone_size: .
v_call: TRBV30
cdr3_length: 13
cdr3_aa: CAWSRGDNQPQHF

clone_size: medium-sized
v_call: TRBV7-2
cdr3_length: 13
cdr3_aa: CASSLGRNTEAFF

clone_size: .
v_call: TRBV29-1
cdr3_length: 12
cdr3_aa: CSARDRSNGYTF

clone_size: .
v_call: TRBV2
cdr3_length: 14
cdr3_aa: CASTRDRGPETQYF

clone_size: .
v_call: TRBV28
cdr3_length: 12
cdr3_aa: CASTRGRLEQYF

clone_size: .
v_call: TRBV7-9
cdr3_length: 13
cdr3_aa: CASSGGSPGAQYF

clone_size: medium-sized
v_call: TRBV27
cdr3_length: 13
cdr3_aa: CASRASGVYEQYF

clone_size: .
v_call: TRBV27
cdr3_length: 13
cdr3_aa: CASSSPSTDTQYF

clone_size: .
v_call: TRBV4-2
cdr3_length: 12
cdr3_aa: CASSQEEEKLFF

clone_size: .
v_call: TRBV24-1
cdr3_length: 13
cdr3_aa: CATSDPAAETQYF

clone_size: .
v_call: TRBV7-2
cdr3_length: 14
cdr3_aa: CASSFVRGTDTQYF

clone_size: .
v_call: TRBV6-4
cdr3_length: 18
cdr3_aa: CASSPGLAGGMNTGELFF

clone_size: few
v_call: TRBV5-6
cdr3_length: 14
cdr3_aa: CASRPSGGYYGYTF

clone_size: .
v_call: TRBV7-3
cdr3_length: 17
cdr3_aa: CASSSAAEGAGDTEAFF

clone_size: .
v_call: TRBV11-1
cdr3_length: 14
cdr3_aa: CASSRTGRTDTQYF

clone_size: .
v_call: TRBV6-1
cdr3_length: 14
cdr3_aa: CASSEVDRHYGYTF

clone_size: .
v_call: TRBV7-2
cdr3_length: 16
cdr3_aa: CASSLGSGTMNTEAFF

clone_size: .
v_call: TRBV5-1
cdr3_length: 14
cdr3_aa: CASMSGGVYNEQFF

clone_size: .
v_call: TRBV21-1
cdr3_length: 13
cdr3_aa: CASSKKQASGYTF